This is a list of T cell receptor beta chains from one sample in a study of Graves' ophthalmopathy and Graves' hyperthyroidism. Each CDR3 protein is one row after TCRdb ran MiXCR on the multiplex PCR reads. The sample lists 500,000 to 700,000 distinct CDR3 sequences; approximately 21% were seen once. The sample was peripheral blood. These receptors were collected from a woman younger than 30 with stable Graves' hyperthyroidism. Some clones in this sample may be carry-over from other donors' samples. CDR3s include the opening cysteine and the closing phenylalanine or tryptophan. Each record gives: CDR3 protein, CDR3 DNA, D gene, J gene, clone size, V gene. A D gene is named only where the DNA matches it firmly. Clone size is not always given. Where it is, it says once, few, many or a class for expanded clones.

CDR3aa: CASSFNGINYGYTF
CDR3nt: TGTGCCAGCAGCTTTAACGGGATTAACTATGGCTACACCTTC
d_gene: NA
j_gene: TRBJ1-2
abundance: many
v_gene: TRBV7-9

CDR3aa: CAIRADRVGETQYF
CDR3nt: TGTGCCATTCGAGCGGACAGGGTAGGCGAGACCCAGTACTTC
d_gene: TRBD1
j_gene: TRBJ2-5
abundance: many
v_gene: TRBV10-3

CDR3aa: CASSGTEDTEAFF
CDR3nt: TGTGCCAGCAGTGGGACAGAGGACACTGAAGCTTTCTTT
d_gene: TRBD1
j_gene: TRBJ1-1
abundance: many
v_gene: TRBV12-3/TRBV12-4

CDR3aa: CASRRFPNQPQHF
CDR3nt: TGTGCCAGCAGGAGGTTTCCTAATCAGCCCCAGCATTTT
d_gene: NA
j_gene: TRBJ1-5
abundance: few
v_gene: TRBV28

CDR3aa: CASQRQPNSGNTIYF
CDR3nt: TGTGCCAGCCAGAGACAGCCAAACTCTGGAAACACCATATATTTT
d_gene: NA
j_gene: TRBJ1-3
abundance: many
v_gene: TRBV9

CDR3aa: CASSIWFNQPQHF
CDR3nt: TGTGCCAGTAGTATTTGGTTCAATCAGCCCCAGCATTTT
d_gene: NA
j_gene: TRBJ1-5
abundance: few
v_gene: TRBV19

CDR3aa: CASSETQGARETQYF
CDR3nt: TGTGCCAGCAGCGAAACACAGGGGGCACGGGAGACCCAGTACTTC
d_gene: TRBD1
j_gene: TRBJ2-5
abundance: NA
v_gene: TRBV6-1

CDR3aa: CAWNGGMGAGELFF
CDR3nt: TGTGCCTGGAATGGGGGAATGGGCGCCGGGGAGCTGTTTTTT
d_gene: NA
j_gene: TRBJ2-2
abundance: NA
v_gene: TRBV30

CDR3aa: CAISAGDRDPYEQYF
CDR3nt: TGTGCCATCAGTGCGGGGGACAGGGACCCCTACGAGCAGTACTTC
d_gene: TRBD1
j_gene: TRBJ2-7
abundance: many
v_gene: TRBV10-3

CDR3aa: CASRDRQANTGELFF
CDR3nt: TGTGCCAGCAGGGATAGACAGGCGAACACCGGGGAGCTGTTTTTT
d_gene: NA
j_gene: TRBJ2-2
abundance: NA
v_gene: TRBV6-1

CDR3aa: CAISEGQGGYGYTF
CDR3nt: TGTGCCATCAGTGAGGGACAGGGAGGGTATGGCTACACCTTC
d_gene: TRBD1
j_gene: TRBJ1-2
abundance: many
v_gene: TRBV10-3

CDR3aa: CASSRNYQGQGLSGANVLTF
CDR3nt: TGTGCCAGCAGCCGCAACTATCAAGGACAGGGGCTCTCTGGGGCCAACGTCCTGACTTTC
d_gene: TRBD1
j_gene: TRBJ2-6
abundance: NA
v_gene: TRBV6-2/TRBV6-3

CDR3aa: CASSLDYPNRGSYEQYF
CDR3nt: TGTGCCAGCAGCTTAGATTATCCCAACAGGGGGTCCTACGAGCAGTACTTC
d_gene: TRBD1
j_gene: TRBJ2-7
abundance: few
v_gene: TRBV11-2

CDR3aa: CASRTTGLKKVGSPLHF
CDR3nt: TGTGCCAGCAGAACGACAGGCCTGAAAAAGGTGGGGTCACCCCTCCACTTT
d_gene: NA
j_gene: TRBJ1-6
abundance: once
v_gene: TRBV6-2/TRBV6-3

CDR3aa: CSARDIQTGGNTEAFF
CDR3nt: TGCAGTGCTAGAGATATCCAGACAGGAGGGAACACTGAAGCTTTCTTT
d_gene: NA
j_gene: TRBJ1-1
abundance: few
v_gene: TRBV20-1

CDR3aa: CASSFVLQPPNYGYTF
CDR3nt: TGTGCCAGCAGTTTTGTCCTGCAGCCCCCTAACTATGGCTACACCTTC
d_gene: NA
j_gene: TRBJ1-2
abundance: many
v_gene: TRBV12-3/TRBV12-4

CDR3aa: CASSLVPTGSSYEQYF
CDR3nt: TGTGCCAGCAGCTTAGTACCGACAGGTAGCTCCTACGAGCAGTACTTC
d_gene: NA
j_gene: TRBJ2-7
abundance: many
v_gene: TRBV11-2

CDR3aa: CASRWTGRNQPQHF
CDR3nt: TGTGCCAGCCGCTGGACAGGGCGGAATCAGCCCCAGCATTTT
d_gene: TRBD1
j_gene: TRBJ1-5
abundance: NA
v_gene: TRBV6-2/TRBV6-3

CDR3aa: CAISRQGAMRTGELFF
CDR3nt: TGTGCCATCTCAAGACAGGGGGCGATGAGGACCGGGGAGCTGTTTTTT
d_gene: TRBD1
j_gene: TRBJ2-2
abundance: many
v_gene: TRBV2

CDR3aa: CASSYEAGEYEQYF
CDR3nt: TGTGCCAGCAGTTACGAGGCAGGGGAGTACGAGCAGTACTTC
d_gene: NA
j_gene: TRBJ2-7
abundance: many
v_gene: TRBV6-2/TRBV6-3

CDR3aa: CASGIGQGEETQYF
CDR3nt: TGTGCCAGCGGAATAGGACAGGGGGAAGAGACCCAGTACTTC
d_gene: TRBD1
j_gene: TRBJ2-5
abundance: many
v_gene: TRBV6-5

CDR3aa: CASRSVGTRETQYF
CDR3nt: TGTGCCAGCAGGTCCGTCGGGACTCGGGAGACCCAGTACTTC
d_gene: NA
j_gene: TRBJ2-5
abundance: few
v_gene: TRBV28

CDR3aa: CASSERDRHSYEQYF
CDR3nt: TGTGCCAGCAGTGAAAGGGACAGGCACTCCTACGAGCAGTACTTC
d_gene: TRBD1
j_gene: TRBJ2-7
abundance: NA
v_gene: TRBV2

CDR3aa: CASSPRRQRYTGELFF
CDR3nt: TGTGCCAGCAGTCCCAGGAGACAGAGATACACCGGGGAGCTGTTTTTT
d_gene: NA
j_gene: TRBJ2-2
abundance: many
v_gene: TRBV6-2/TRBV6-3

CDR3aa: CASNPAPGARGNSPLHF
CDR3nt: TGTGCCAGCAACCCCGCCCCCGGGGCCAGGGGGAATTCACCCCTCCACTTT
d_gene: TRBD1
j_gene: TRBJ1-6
abundance: many
v_gene: TRBV6-5

CDR3aa: CASTLGTAPSPQHF
CDR3nt: TGTGCCAGCACTTTAGGGACAGCTCCCTCGCCCCAGCATTTT
d_gene: TRBD1
j_gene: TRBJ1-5
abundance: many
v_gene: TRBV12-3/TRBV12-4

CDR3aa: CASCRLPHRFGELFF
CDR3nt: TGTGCCAGCTGTAGACTCCCACATAGATTCGGGGAGCTGTTTTTT
d_gene: NA
j_gene: TRBJ2-2
abundance: many
v_gene: TRBV12-3/TRBV12-4

CDR3aa: CATSRVTGGGKTQYF
CDR3nt: TGTGCCACCAGCAGAGTAACAGGGGGCGGAAAGACCCAGTACTTC
d_gene: TRBD1
j_gene: TRBJ2-5
abundance: many
v_gene: TRBV15

CDR3aa: CAWSFGTGSNQPQHF
CDR3nt: TGTGCCTGGAGTTTCGGGACAGGTAGCAATCAGCCCCAGCATTTT
d_gene: TRBD1
j_gene: TRBJ1-5
abundance: few
v_gene: TRBV30

CDR3aa: CASGLGTSGGSMLPYEQYF
CDR3nt: TGTGCTAGTGGCCTAGGGACTAGCGGGGGGTCAATGCTACCCTACGAGCAGTACTTC
d_gene: TRBD2
j_gene: TRBJ2-7
abundance: once
v_gene: TRBV12-5

CDR3aa: CASSISGRYSPLHF
CDR3nt: TGTGCCAGCAGCATCTCAGGGCGTTACTCACCCCTCCACTTT
d_gene: NA
j_gene: TRBJ1-6
abundance: many
v_gene: TRBV2

CDR3aa: CASTQGGRLSEQYF
CDR3nt: TGTGCCAGCACCCAAGGCGGAAGGTTAAGTGAGCAGTACTTC
d_gene: NA
j_gene: TRBJ2-7
abundance: many
v_gene: TRBV28

CDR3aa: CASSQTFF
CDR3nt: TGTGCCAGCAGTCAAACTTTTTTC
d_gene: NA
j_gene: TRBJ2-7
abundance: few
v_gene: TRBV12-3/TRBV12-4

CDR3aa: CASGTGGGYGYTF
CDR3nt: TGTGCCAGCGGGACAGGGGGGGGTTATGGCTACACCTTC
d_gene: TRBD1
j_gene: TRBJ1-2
abundance: many
v_gene: TRBV28

CDR3aa: CASSLARTAEQYF
CDR3nt: TGTGCCAGCAGCTTAGCACGGACCGCCGAGCAGTACTTC
d_gene: NA
j_gene: TRBJ2-7
abundance: many
v_gene: TRBV13

CDR3aa: CASSFASGPSYEQYF
CDR3nt: TGTGCCAGCAGCTTCGCTAGCGGACCCTCCTACGAGCAGTACTTC
d_gene: TRBD2
j_gene: TRBJ2-7
abundance: NA
v_gene: TRBV7-2